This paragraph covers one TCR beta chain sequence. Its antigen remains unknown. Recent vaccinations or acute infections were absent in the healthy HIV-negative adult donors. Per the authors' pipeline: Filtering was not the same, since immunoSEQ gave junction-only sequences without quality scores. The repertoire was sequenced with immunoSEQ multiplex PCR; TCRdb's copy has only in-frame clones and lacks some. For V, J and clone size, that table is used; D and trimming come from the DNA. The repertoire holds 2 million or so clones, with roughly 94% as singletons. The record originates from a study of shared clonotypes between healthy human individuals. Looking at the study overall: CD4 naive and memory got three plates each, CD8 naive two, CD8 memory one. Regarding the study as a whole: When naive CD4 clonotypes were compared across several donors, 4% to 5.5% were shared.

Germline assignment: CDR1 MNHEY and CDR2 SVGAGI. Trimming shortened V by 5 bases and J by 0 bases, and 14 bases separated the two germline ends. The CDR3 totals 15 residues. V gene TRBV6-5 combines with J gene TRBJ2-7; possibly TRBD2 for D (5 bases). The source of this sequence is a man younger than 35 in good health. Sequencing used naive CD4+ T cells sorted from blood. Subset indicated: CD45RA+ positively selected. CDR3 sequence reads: CASSPQMGSSYEQYF. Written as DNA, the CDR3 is TGTGCCAGCAGTCCCCAGATGGGGAGCTCCTACGAGCAGTACTTC.